This T cell receptor beta chain came from a study of spatial heterogeneity in lung cancer. Time point indicated: blood at routine non-recurrence follow-up after resection. Researchers sequenced whole RNA taken from tumor, nontumor lung or frozen PBMC without sorting. TCRdb called the 5' RACE reads again in MiXCR, with one record for every CDR3 protein. The sample lists 25,000 to 35,000 distinct CDR3 sequences; under 11% were seen once. The CDR3 is 14 amino acids. From germline, CDR1 is SGHTA and CDR2 FQGNSA. V shed 6 bases, J shed 7 bases, and the junction held 8 bases outside the gene matches. This TCR was recovered from a female donor with early-stage non-small cell lung cancer. Specimen: PBMCs, collected at follow-up. V usage is TRBV7-2 and J usage is TRBJ1-4, with TRBD1 identical over 7 bases. CDR3 sequence reads: CASRQGGAGEKLFF. The CDR3 coding sequence is TGTGCCAGCAGGCAGGGGGGGGCCGGTGAAAAACTGTTTTTT.